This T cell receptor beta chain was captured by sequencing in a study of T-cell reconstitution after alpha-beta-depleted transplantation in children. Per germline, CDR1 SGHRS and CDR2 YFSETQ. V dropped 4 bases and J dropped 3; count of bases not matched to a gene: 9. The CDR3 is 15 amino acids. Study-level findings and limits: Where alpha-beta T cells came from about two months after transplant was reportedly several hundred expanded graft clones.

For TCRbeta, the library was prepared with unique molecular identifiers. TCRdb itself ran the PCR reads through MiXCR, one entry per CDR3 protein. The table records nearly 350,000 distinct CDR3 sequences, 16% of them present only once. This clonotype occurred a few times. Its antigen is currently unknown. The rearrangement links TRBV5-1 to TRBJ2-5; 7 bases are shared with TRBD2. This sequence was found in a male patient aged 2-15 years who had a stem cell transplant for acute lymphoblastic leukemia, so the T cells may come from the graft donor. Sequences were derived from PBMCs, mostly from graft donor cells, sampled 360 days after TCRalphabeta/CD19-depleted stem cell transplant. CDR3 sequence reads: CASSQGTTPEETQYF. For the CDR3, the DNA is TGCGCCAGCAGCCAAGGGACTACCCCGGAAGAGACCCAGTACTTC.